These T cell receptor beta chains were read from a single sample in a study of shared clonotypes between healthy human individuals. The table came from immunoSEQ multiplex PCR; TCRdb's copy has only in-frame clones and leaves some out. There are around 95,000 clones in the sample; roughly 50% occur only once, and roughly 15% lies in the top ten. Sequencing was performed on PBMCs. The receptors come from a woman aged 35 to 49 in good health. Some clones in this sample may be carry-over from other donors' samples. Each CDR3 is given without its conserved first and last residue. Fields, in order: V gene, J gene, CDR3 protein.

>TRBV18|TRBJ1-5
ASSPSQDQPQH
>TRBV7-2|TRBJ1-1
ASTRGEDTRRGAF
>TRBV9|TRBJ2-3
ASSVLAGGTDTQY
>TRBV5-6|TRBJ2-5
ASSRDRAWGTQY
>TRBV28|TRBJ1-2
ASSPRTGQGYT
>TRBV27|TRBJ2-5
ASSFEVRETQY
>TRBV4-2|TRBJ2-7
ASSQGTEDRGYEQY
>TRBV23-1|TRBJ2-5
ASGTVQY
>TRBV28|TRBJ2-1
ASSFPRTSGTYNEQF
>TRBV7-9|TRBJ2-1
ASSLEGSVAEQF
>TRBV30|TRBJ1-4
AWSHPTETLF
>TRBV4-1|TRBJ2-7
ASSLRGTGKDEQY
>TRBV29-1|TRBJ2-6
SVARDVHSGANVLT
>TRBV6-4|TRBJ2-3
ASSSTSGRADTQY
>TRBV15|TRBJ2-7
ATSREGGRSYEQY
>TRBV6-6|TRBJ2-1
ASSYGPGGSNEQF
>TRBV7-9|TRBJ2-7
ASRPGQGTYEQY
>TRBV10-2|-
ASHGSSYEQY
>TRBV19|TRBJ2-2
ASSMRWERHGELF
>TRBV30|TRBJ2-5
AWKDVRETQY
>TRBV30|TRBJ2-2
AWSPGTRTGELF
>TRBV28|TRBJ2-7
ASSLIGRSRVYEQY
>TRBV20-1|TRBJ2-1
SARNTSARF
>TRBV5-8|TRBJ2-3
ASSLASTDTQY
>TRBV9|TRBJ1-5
ASSVLRRKGAGEPQH
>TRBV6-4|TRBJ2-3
ASSVGLAGSTDTQY
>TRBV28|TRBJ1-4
ASSRAGPGNEKLF
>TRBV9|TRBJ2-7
ASSVETNSYEQY
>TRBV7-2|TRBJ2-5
ASSLGTLETQY
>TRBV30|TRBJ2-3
AWSVGTEADTQY
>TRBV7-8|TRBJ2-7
ASSQRDSYVEQY
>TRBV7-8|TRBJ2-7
ASSFPSGYYEQY
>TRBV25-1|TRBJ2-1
ASTGGRGGELYNEQF
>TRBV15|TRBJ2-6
ATSVLSGPSGANVLT
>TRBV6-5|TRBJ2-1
ASSYSPGQGRDEQF